One sample yielded the 8 T cell receptor beta chains listed below, sequenced in a study of T-cell reconstitution after alpha-beta-depleted transplantation in children. Unique molecular identifiers were built into the TCRbeta library. TCRdb reprocessed the PCR reads via MiXCR and lists one record per CDR3 protein. Altogether fewer than 550,000 distinct CDR3 sequences are present, approximately 10% being singletons, with the ten largest covering around 15%. Sequencing used PBMCs, mostly from graft donor cells, obtained 180 days after TCRalphabeta/CD19-depleted stem cell transplant. These receptors came from a female patient aged 2 to 10 who had a stem cell transplant for aplastic anemia, so the T cells may come from the graft donor.

V usage is TRBV9 and J usage is TRBJ2-2; weak D call: TRBD1 (5 bases). V was trimmed by 4 bases and J by 3 bases, leaving 13 bases between them. This CDR3 has 15 amino acids. Germline CDR1 is SGDLS and CDR2 is YYNGEE. The CDR3 DNA reads TGTGCCAGCAGCTTTAGGGGCCAGCACACCGGGGAGCTGTTTTTT. It yields the protein CASSFRGQHTGELFF.

This clonotype was found many times. V gene TRBV12-3 or TRBV12-4 combines with J gene TRBJ2-1, with a weak D call TRBD1 (6 bases). The CDR3 is 13 amino acids. The ends were cut back, 5 bases at V and 6 bases at J, with 11 bases in the middle. Here the CDR3 DNA reads TGTGCCAGCAGTCCCCGACAGGCCAATGAGCAGTTCTTC. It yields the protein CASSPRQANEQFF.

This chain connects TRBV7-2 to TRBJ1-5; no firm D call. The length of the CDR3 is 23 residues. Germline V lookup: CDR1 SGHTA, CDR2 FQGNSA. Trimming shortened V by 4 bases and J by 6 bases, and 40 bases separated the two germline ends. CDR3 loop: CASSYWAGSPVAPGSDPPQPQHF. The CDR3 bases are TGTGCCAGCAGCTATTGGGCGGGAAGCCCGGTTGCCCCGGGGTCGGACCCCCCTCAGCCCCAGCATTTT.

This clonotype has more than one count but fewer than ten. The chain has TRBV11-1 and TRBJ1-6; D is undetermined. CDR1 and CDR2 (germline): SGHAT, FQDESV (reference sequence). The CDR3 is made up of 12 amino acids. Trimming left V 8 bases short and J 8 bases short, with 10 bases between. Written as DNA, the CDR3 is TGTGCCAGCGGGAAGGAGTATTCACCCCTCCACTTT. As protein: CASGKEYSPLHF.

This rearrangement joins TRBV7-9 to TRBJ2-1, with D possibly being TRBD2 (6 bases). With 5 bases removed from V and 4 bases from J, the gap between germline ends came to 15 bases. CDR3 length equals 15 residues. The germline CDR1 and CDR2 sequences are SEHNR and FQNEAQ (reference sequence). Here the CDR3 reads CASSQFGGQYNEQFF. CDR3 coding DNA: TGTGCCAGCAGCCAGTTCGGAGGGCAGTACAATGAGCAGTTCTTC.

This sequence joins TRBV7-2 and TRBJ2-7; D is unresolved. Trimming cost V 1 base and J 7 bases, with 8 bases left between them. CDR1 is SGHTA and CDR2 is FQGNSA in the germline V gene. The CDR3 is 12 residues long. CDR3 residues: CASSLGSIEQYF. CDR3 coding DNA: TGTGCCAGCAGCTTAGGGTCCATAGAGCAGTACTTC. Full variable domain (remainder filled in from reference TRBV7-2 and TRBJ2-7): GAGVSQSPSNKVTEKGKDVELRCDPISGHTALYWYRQSLGQGLEFLIYFQGNSAPDKSGLPSDRFSAERTGGSVSTLTIQRTQQEDSAVYLCASSLGSIEQYFGPGTRLTVT.

This clonotype was recorded at least ten times. The gene calls are TRBV6-2 or TRBV6-3 and TRBJ2-7; D possibly uses TRBD1 or TRBD2 (5 bases each). Germline lookup yields CDR1 MNHEY and CDR2 SVGEGT. The ends were cut back, 4 bases at V and 3 bases at J, with 13 bases in the middle. This CDR3 spans 14 amino acids. The CDR3 loop is CASSSWGINYEQYV. As DNA, the CDR3 is TGTGCCAGCAGTTCTTGGGGGATCAACTACGAGCAGTACGTC.

The chain is built from TRBV7-9 and TRBJ2-2; TRBD2 aligns across 12 bases. Germline-derived CDR1 and CDR2 are SEHNR and FQNEAQ (reference sequence). V was pared by 8 bases and J by 6 bases, with 10 bases of the junction left unmatched. The CDR3 runs 16 residues. CDR3 protein: CASPRLAGATAGELFF. Written as DNA, the CDR3 is TGTGCCAGCCCGCGACTAGCGGGAGCGACAGCCGGGGAGCTGTTTTTT.